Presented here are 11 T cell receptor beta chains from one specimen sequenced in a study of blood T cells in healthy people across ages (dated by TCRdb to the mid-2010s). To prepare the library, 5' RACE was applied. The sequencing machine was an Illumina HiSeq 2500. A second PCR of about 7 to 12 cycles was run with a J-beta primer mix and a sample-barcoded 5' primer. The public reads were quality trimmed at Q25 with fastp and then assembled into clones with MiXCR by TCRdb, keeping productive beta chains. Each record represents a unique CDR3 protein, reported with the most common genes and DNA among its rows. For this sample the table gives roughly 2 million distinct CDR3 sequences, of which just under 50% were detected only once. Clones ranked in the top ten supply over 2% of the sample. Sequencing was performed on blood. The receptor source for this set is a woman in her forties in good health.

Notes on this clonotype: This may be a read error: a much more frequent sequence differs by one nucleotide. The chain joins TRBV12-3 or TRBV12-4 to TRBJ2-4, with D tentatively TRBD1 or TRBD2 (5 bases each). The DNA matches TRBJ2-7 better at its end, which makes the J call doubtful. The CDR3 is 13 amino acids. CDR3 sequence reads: CASSGKGPYEQYF. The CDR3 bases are TGTGCCAGCAGTGGGAAGGGACCCTACGAGCAGTACTTC.

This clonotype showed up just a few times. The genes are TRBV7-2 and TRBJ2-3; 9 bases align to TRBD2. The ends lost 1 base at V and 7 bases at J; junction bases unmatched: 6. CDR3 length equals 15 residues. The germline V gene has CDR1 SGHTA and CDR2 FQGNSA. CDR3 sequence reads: CASSLGLAGTYTQYF. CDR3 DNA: TGTGCCAGCAGCTTAGGGCTAGCGGGGACCTATACGCAGTATTTT.

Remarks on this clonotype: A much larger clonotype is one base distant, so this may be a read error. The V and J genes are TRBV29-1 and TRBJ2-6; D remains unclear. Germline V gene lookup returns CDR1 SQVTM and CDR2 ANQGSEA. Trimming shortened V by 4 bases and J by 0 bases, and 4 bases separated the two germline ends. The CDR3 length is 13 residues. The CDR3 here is CSVARSGANVLTF. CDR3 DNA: TGCAGCGTTGCCCGCTCTGGGGCCAACGTCCTGACTTTC.

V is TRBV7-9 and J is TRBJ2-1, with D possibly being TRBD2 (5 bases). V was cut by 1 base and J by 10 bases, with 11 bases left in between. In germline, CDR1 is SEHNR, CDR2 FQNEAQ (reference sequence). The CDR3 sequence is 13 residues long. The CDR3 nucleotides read TGTGCCAGCAGCTTAGAAACTCGAGGGGAGCAGTTCTTC. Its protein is CASSLETRGEQFF.

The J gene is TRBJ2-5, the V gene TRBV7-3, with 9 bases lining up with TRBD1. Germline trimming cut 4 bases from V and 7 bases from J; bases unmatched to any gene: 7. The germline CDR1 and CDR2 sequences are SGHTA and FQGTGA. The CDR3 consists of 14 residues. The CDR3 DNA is TGTGCCAGCAGCTCGACAGGGGGGAGGGGGACCCAGTACTTC. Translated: CASSSTGGRGTQYF.

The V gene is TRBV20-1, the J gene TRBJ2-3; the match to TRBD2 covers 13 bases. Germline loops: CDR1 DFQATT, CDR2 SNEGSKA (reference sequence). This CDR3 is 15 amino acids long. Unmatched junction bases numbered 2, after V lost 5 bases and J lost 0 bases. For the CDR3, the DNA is TGCAGTGCTGAGGGACTAGCGGGGAGCACAGATACGCAGTATTTT. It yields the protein CSAEGLAGSTDTQYF.

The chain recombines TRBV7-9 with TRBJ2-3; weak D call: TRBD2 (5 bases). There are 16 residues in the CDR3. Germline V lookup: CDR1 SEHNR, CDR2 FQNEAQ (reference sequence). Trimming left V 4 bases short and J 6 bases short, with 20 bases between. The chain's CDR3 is CASSSGGVGWRDTQYF. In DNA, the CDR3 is TGTGCCAGCAGCTCCGGAGGTGTGGGGTGGCGGGATACGCAGTATTTT.

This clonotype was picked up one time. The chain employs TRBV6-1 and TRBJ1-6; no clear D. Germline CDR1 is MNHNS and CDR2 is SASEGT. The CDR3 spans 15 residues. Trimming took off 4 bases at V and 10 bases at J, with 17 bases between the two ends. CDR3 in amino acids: CASSAGVEAPSPLHF. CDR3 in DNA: TGTGCCAGCAGTGCCGGGGTGGAGGCCCCGTCACCCCTCCACTTT.

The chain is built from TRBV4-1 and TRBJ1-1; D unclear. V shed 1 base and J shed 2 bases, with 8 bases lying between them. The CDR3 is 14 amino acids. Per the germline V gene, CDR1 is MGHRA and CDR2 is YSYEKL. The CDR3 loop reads CASSQGGTNTEAFF. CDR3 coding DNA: TGCGCCAGCAGCCAAGGCGGCACTAACACTGAAGCTTTCTTT.

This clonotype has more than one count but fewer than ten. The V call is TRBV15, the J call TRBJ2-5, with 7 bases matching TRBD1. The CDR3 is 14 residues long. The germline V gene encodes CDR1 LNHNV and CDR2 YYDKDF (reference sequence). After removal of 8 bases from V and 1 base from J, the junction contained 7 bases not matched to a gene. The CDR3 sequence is CATSEGGLQETQYF. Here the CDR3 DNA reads TGTGCCACCTCAGAAGGGGGCCTCCAAGAGACCCAGTACTTC.

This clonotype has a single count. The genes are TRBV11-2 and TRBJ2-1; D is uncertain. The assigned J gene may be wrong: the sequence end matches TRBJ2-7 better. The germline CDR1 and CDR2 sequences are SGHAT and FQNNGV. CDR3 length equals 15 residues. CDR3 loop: CASSLDLGASYEQYF. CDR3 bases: TGTGCCAGCAGCTTGGATCTCGGTGCGTCCTACGAGCAGTACTTC.